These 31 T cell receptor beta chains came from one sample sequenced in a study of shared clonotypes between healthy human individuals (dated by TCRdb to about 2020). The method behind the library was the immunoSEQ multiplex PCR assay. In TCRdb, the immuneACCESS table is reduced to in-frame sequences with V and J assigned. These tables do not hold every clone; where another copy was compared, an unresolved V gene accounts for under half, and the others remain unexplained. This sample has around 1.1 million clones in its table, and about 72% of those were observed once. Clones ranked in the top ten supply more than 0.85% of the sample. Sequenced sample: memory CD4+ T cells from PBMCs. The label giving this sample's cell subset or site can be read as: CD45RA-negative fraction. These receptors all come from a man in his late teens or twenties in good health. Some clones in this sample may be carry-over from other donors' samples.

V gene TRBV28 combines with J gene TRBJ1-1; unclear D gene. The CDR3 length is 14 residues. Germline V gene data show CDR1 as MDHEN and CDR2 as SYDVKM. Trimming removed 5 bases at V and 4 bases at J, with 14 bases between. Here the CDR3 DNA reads TGTGCCAGCAGTATACCGTGGGTACGCACTGAAGCTTTCTTT. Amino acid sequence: CASSIPWVRTEAFF.

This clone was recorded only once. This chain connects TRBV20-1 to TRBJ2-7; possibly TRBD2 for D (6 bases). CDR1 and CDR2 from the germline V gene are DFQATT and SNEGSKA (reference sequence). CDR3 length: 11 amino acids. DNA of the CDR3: TGCGCCCCTAGCGTTACCGACGAGCAGTACTTC. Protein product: CAPSVTDEQYF.

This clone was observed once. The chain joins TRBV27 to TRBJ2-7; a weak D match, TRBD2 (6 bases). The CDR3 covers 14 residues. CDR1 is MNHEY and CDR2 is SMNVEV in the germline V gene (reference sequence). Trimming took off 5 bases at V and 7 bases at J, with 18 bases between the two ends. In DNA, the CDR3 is TGTGCCAGCAGTGTAGGTAGCGGTTCTACGGAGCAGTACTTC. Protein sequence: CASSVGSGSTEQYF.

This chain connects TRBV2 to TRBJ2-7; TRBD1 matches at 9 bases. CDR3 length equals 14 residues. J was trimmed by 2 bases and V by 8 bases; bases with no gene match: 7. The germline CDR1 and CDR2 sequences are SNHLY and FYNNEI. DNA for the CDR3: TGTGCCAGCGCACGACAGGGGGGGCCCTACGAGCAGTACTTC. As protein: CASARQGGPYEQYF.

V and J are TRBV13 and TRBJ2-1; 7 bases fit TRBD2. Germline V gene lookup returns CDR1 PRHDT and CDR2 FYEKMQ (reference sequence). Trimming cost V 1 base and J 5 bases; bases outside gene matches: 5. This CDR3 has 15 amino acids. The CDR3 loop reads CASSLAAGANNEQFF. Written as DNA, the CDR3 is TGTGCCAGCAGCTTAGCCGCGGGAGCTAACAATGAGCAGTTCTTC.

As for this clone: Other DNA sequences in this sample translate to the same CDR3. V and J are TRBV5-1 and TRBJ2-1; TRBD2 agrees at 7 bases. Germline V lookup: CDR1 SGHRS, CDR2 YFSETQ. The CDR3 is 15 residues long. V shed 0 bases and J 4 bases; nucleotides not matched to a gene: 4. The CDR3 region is CASSLGLAVYNEQFF. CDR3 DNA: TGCGCCAGCAGCTTGGGCCTAGCGGTTTACAATGAGCAGTTCTTC.

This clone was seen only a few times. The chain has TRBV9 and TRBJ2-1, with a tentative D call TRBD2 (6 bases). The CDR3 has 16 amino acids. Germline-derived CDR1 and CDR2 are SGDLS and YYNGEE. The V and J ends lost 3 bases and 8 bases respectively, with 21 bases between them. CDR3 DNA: TGTGCCAGCAGCGCTCGACTAGAAGCCGCTCCCGATGAGCAGTTCTTC. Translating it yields CASSARLEAAPDEQFF.

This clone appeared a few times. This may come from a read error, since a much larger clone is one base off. The CDR3 DNA reads TGTGCCAGCTCACCACCGGGGGGACAGAGCACTGAAGCTTTCTTT. Encoded protein: CASSPPGGQSTEAFF. This chain uses TRBV18 with TRBJ1-1; 7 nucleotides match TRBD1. The germline V gene encodes CDR1 KGHSH and CDR2 LQKENI. V lost 0 bases to trimming and J lost 4 bases; unmatched junction nucleotides: 5. The CDR3 has 15 amino acids.

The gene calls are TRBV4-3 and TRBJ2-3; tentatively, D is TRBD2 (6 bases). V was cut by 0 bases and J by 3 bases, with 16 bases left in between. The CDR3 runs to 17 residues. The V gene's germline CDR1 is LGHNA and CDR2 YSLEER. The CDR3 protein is CASSQDVAGTRTDTQYF. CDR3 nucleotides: TGCGCCAGCAGCCAAGATGTGGCGGGGACTCGTACAGATACGCAGTATTTT.

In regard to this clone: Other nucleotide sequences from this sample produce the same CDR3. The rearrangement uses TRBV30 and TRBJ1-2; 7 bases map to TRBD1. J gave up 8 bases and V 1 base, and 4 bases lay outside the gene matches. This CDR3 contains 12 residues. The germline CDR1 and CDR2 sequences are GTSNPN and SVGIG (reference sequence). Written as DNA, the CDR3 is TGTGCCTGGAGTGGAGGGGGCGGAGGCTACACCTTC. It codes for CAWSGGGGGYTF. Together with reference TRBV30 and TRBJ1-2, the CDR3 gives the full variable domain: SQTIHQWPATLVQPVGSPLSLECTVEGTSNPNLYWYRQAAGRGLQLLFYSVGIGQISSEVPQNLSASRPQDRQFILSSKKLLLSDSGFYLCAWSGGGGGYTFGSGTRLTVV.

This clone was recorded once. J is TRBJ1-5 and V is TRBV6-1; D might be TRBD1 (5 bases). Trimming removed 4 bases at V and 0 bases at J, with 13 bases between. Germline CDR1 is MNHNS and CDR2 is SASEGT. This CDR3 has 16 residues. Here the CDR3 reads CASSGAGTTSNQPQHF. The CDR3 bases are TGTGCCAGCAGTGGGGCCGGGACTACTAGCAATCAGCCCCAGCATTTT.

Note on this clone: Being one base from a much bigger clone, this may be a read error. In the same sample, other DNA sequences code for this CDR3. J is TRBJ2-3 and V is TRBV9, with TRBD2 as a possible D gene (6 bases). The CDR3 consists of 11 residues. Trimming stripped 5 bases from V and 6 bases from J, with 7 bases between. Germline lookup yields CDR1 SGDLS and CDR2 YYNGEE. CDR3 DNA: TGTGCCAGCAGTGGAGGGGATACGCAGTATTTT. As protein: CASSGGDTQYF.

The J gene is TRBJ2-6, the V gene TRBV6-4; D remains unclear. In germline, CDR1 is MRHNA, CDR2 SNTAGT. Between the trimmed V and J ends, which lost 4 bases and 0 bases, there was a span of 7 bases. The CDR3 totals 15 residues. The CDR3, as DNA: TGTGCCAGCAGTGTCGGTAGCTCTGGGGCCAACGTCCTGACTTTC. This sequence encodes CASSVGSSGANVLTF.

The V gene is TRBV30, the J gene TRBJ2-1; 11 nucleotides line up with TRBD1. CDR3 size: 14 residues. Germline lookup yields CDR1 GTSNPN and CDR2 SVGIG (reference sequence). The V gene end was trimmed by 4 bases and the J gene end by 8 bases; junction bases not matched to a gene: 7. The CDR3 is CAWIGQGARDEQFF. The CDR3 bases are TGTGCCTGGATTGGACAGGGGGCGCGTGATGAGCAGTTCTTC.

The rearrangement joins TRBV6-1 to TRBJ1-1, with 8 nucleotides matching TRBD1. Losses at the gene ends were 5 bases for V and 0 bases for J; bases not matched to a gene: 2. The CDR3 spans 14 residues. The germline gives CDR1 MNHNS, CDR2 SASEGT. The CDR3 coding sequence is TGTGCCAGCAGTTGGGACAGGATGAACACTGAAGCTTTCTTT. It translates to CASSWDRMNTEAFF.

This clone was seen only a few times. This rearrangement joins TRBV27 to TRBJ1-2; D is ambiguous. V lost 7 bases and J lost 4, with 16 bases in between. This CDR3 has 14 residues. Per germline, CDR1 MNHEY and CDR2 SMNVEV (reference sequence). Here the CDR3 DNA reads TGTGCCAGCAAATCTTACGGGGTGGGCTATGGCTACACCTTC. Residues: CASKSYGVGYGYTF.

CDR3 nucleotides: TGTGCCAGCAGCTTAGGTCCGTTACAAGAGACCCAGTACTTC. Its translation is CASSLGPLQETQYF. The rearrangement uses TRBV7-9 and TRBJ2-5; D not certain. V was cut by 1 base and J by 2 bases, with 8 bases left in between. Germline V CDR1 and CDR2: SEHNR, FQNEAQ (reference sequence). CDR3 length: 14 amino acids. Variable domain in full (rest from reference TRBV7-9 and TRBJ2-5): DTGVSQNPRHKITKRGQNVTFRCDPISEHNRLYWYRQTLGQGPEFLTYFQNEAQLEKSRLLSDRFSAERPKGSFSTLEIQRTEQGDSAMYLCASSLGPLQETQYFGPGTRLLVL.

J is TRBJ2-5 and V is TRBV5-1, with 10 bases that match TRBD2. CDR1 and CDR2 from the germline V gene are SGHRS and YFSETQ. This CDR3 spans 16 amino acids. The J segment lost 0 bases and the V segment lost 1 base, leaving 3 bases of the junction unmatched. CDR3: CASSLLAGVYQETQYF. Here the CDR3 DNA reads TGCGCCAGCAGCTTGCTAGCGGGAGTGTACCAAGAGACCCAGTACTTC.

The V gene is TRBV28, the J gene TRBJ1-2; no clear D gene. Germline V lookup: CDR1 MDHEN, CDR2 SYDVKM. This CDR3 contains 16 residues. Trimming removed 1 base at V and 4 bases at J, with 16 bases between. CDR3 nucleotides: TGTGCCAGCAGTTTATCTACGGTTGGACGCGGCTATGGCTACACCTTC. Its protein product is CASSLSTVGRGYGYTF.

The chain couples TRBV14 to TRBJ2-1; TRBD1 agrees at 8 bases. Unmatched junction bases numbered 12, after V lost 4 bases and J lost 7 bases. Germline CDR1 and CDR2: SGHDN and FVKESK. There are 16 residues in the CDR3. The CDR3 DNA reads TGTGCCAGCAGCCCGATTGGGGCAGGGGGCTTTAATGAGCAGTTCTTC. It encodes CASSPIGAGGFNEQFF.

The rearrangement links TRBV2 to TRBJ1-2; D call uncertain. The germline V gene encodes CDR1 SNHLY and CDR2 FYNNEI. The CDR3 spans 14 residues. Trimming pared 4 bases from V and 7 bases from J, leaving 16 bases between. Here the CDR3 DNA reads TGTGCCAGCAGTGGAGAAGGGATTTTCGGTGGCTACACCTTC. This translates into CASSGEGIFGGYTF.

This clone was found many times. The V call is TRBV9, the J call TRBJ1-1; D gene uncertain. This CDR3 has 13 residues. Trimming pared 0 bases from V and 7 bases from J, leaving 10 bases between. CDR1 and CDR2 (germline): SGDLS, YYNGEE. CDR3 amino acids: CASSVGAGNEAFF. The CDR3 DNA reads TGTGCCAGCAGCGTAGGGGCAGGCAATGAAGCTTTCTTT.

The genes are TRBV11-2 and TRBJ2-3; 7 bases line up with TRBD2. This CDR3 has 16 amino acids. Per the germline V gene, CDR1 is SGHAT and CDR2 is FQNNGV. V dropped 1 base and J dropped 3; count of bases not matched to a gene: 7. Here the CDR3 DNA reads TGTGCCAGCAGCTTAGCGGGGGGAAGCGTAACAGATACGCAGTATTTT. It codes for CASSLAGGSVTDTQYF.

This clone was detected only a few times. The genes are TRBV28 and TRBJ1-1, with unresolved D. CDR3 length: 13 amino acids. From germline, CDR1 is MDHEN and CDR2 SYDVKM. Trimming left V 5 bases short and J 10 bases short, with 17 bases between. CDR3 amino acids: CASSQITEEVAFF. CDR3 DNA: TGTGCCAGCAGTCAAATAACGGAAGAAGTAGCTTTCTTT. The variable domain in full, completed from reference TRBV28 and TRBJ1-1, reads DVKVTQSSRYLVKRTGEKVFLECVQDMDHENMFWYRQDPGLGLRLIYFSYDVKMKEKGDIPEGYSVSREKKERFSLILESASTNQTSMYLCASSQITEEVAFFGQGTRLTVV.

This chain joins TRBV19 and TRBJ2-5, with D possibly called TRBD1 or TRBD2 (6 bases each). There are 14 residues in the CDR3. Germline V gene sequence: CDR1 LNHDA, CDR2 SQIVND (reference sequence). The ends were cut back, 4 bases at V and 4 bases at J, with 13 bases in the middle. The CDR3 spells CASSSPKGGETQYF. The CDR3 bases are TGTGCCAGTAGTAGCCCGAAGGGGGGAGAGACCCAGTACTTC.

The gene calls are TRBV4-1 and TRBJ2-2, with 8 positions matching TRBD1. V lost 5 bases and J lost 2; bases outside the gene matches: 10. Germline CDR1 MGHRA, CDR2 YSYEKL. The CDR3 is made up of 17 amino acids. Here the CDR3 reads CASSFLSQGANTGELFF. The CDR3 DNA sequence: TGCGCCAGCAGCTTCCTCAGTCAGGGGGCTAACACCGGGGAGCTGTTTTTT.

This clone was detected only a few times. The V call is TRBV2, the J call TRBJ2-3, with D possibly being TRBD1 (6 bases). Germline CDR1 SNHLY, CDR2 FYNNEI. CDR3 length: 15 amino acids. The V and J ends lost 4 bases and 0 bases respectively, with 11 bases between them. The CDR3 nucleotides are TGTGCCAGCAGTGGCCGAAGGGGGAGCACAGATACGCAGTATTTT. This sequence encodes CASSGRRGSTDTQYF.

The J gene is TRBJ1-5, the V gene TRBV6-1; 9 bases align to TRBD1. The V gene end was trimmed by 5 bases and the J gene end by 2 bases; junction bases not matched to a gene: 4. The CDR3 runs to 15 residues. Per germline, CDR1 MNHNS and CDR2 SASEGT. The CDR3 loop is CASSTRDRGNQPQHF. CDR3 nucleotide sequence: TGTGCCAGCAGTACCCGGGACAGGGGCAATCAGCCCCAGCATTTT.

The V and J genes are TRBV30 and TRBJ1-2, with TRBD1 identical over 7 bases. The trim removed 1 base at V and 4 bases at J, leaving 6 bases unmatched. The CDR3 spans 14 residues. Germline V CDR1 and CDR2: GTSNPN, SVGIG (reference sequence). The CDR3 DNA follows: TGTGCCTGGAGTGGAGGGGGCACTCTCTATGGCTACACCTTC. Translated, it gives CAWSGGGTLYGYTF.

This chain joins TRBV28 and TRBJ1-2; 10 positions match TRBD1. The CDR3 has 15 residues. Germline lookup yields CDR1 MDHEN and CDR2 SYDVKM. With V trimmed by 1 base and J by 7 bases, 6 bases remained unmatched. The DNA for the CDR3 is TGTGCCAGCAGTTTATTAATGGGACAGGGGTCTGGCTACACCTTC. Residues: CASSLLMGQGSGYTF.

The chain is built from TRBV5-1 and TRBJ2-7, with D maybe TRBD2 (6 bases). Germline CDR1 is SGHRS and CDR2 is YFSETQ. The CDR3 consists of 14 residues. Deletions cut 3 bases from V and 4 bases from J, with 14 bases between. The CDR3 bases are TGCGCCAGCAGCTCCGGGACTCGCCCTTACGAGCAGTACTTC. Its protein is CASSSGTRPYEQYF. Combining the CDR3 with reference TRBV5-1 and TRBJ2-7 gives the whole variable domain KAGVTQTPRYLIKTRGQQVTLSCSPISGHRSVSWYQQTPGQGLQFLFEYFSETQRNKGNFPGRFSGRQFSNSRSEMNVSTLELGDSALYLCASSSGTRPYEQYFGPGTRLTVT.